This record concerns one T cell receptor beta chain sequence. This entry is derived from a study of blood T cell repertoires in COVID-19. Study context: From T cells, B-cell-depleted T cells, or PBMCs came the material, which was cDNA or gDNA.

TCRdb's table, derived via immunoSEQ multiplex PCR, lists solely in-frame clones and lacks some. The top ten hold 4.5% to 5% of the sample, which has some 190,000 clones, around 83% seen once. With V trimmed by 4 bases and J by 8 bases, 10 bases remained unmatched. The CDR3 runs 16 residues. Germline V lookup: CDR1 LGHNA, CDR2 YNFKEQ. The chain links TRBV4-2 to TRBJ2-1; TRBD1 matches 11 bases. Sequences were obtained from peripheral blood. This clonotype was sampled from a woman aged 80 or over with acute or convalescent COVID-19. The CDR3 sequence: CASSLRDRGTRHEQFF. The CDR3 nucleotides read TGTGCCAGCAGCCTCCGGGACAGGGGGACAAGGCATGAGCAGTTCTTC.